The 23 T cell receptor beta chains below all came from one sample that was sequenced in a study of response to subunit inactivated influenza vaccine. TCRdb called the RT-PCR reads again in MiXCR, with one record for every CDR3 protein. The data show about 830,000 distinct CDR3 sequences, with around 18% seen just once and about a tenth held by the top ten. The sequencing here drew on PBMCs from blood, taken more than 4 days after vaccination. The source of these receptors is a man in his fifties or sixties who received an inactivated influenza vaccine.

The CDR3 sequence is CSALDRGVHNEQFF. CDR3 nucleotides: TGCAGCGCCCTGGACAGGGGAGTACACAATGAGCAGTTCTTC. The chain joins TRBV29-1 to TRBJ2-1; 9 bases map to TRBD1. The J segment lost 5 bases and the V segment lost 7 bases, leaving 9 bases of the junction unmatched. Per germline, CDR1 SQVTM and CDR2 ANQGSEA. There are 14 residues in the CDR3.

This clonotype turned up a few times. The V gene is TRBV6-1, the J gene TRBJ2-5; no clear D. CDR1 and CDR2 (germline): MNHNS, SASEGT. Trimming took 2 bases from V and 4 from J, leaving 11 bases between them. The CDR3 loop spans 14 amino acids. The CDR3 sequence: CASSEIRAGETQYF. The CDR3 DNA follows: TGTGCCAGCAGTGAAATACGTGCAGGAGAGACCCAGTACTTC.

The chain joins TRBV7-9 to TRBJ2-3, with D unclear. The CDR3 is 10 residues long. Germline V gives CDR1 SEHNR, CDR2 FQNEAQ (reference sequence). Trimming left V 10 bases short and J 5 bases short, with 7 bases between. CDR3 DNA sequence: TGTGCCACCCGAAAAGATACGCAGTATTTT. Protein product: CATRKDTQYF.

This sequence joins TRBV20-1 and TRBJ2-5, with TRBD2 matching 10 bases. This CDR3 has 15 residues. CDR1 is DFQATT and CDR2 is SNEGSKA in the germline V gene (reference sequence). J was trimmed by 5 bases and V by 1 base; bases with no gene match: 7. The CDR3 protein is CSARGVAGGSETQYF. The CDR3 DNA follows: TGCAGTGCTAGAGGAGTAGCGGGAGGTAGTGAGACCCAGTACTTC.

The CDR3 DNA is TGTGCCAGCAGCCAAACGGGGGGATTGACAGATACGCAGTATTTT. This codes for CASSQTGGLTDTQYF. V gene TRBV4-2 combines with J gene TRBJ2-3, with 7 bases lining up with TRBD2. The CDR3 consists of 15 residues. The ends lost 2 bases at V and 3 bases at J; junction bases unmatched: 5. Germline loops: CDR1 LGHNA, CDR2 YNFKEQ.

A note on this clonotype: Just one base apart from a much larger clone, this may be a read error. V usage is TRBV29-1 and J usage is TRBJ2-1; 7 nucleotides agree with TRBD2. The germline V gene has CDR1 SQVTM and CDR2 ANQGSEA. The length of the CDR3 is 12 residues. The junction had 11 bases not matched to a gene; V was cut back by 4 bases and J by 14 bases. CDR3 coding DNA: TGCAGCGTTGTCCCCAGCGGGGCAAACGAGTTCTTC. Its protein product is CSVVPSGANEFF.

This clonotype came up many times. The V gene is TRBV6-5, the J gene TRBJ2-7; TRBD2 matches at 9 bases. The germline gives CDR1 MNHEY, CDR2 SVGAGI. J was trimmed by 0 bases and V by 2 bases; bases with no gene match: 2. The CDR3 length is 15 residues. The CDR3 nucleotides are TGTGCCAGCAGTTACGAAGCGGGGGGCTCCTACGAGCAGTACTTC. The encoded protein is CASSYEAGGSYEQYF.

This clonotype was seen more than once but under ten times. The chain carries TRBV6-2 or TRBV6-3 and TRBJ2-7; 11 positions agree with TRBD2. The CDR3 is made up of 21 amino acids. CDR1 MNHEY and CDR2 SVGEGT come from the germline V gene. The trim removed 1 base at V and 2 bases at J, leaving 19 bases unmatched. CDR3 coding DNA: TGTGCCAGCAGTTACTATCCCGTGGAGGGACTAGCGGCACTTTCGGCCTACGAGCAGTACTTC. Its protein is CASSYYPVEGLAALSAYEQYF.

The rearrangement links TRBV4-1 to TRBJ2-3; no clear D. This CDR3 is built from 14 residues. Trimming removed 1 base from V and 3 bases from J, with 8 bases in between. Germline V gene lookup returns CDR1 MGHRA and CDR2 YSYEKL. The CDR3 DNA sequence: TGCGCCAGCAGCCAAGGTTCAGGTACAGATACGCAGTATTTT. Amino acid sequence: CASSQGSGTDTQYF.

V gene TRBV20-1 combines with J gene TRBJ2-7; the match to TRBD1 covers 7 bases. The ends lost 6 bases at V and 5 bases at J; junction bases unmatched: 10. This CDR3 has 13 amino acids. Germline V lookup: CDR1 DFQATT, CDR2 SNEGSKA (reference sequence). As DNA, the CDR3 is TGCAGTGCCATAGATCTCGGGACAGACGAGCAGTACTTC. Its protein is CSAIDLGTDEQYF.

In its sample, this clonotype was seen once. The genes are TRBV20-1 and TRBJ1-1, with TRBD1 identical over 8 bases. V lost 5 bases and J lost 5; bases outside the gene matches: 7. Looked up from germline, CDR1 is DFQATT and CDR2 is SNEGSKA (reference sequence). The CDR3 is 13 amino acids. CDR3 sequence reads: CSAPGQEATEAFF. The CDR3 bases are TGCAGTGCTCCGGGACAGGAGGCTACTGAAGCTTTCTTT.

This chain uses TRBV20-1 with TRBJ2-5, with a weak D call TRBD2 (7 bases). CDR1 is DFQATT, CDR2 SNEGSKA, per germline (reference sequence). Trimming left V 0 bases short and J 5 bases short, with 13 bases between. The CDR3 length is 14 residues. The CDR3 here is CSARDLRGGETQYF. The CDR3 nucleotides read TGCAGTGCTAGAGATCTTAGGGGGGGGGAGACCCAGTACTTC.

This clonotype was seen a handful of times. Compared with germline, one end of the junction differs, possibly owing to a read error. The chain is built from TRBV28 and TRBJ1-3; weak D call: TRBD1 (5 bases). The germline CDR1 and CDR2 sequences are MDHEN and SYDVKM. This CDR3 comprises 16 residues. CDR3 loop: CASSRHRSLSGNTIFF. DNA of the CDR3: TGTGCCAGCAGCCGTCACAGGAGCCTCTCTGGAAACACCATATTTTTT.

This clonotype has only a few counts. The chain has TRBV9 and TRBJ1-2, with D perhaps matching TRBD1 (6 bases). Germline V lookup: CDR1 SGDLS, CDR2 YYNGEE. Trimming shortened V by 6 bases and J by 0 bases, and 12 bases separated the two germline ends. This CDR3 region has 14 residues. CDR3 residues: CASTVGGPNYGYTF. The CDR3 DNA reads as TGTGCCAGCACCGTCGGGGGGCCTAACTATGGCTACACCTTC.

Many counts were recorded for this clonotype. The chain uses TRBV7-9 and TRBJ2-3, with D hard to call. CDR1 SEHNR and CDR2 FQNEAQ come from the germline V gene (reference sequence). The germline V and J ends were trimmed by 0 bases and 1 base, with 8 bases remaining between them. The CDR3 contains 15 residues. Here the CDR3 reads CASSLAESGTDTQYF. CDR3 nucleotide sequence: TGTGCCAGCAGCTTAGCGGAATCAGGCACAGATACGCAGTATTTT.

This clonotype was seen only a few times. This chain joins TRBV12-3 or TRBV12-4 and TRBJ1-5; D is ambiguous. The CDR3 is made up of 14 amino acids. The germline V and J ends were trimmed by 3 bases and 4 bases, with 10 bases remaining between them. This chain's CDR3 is CASSFTRMNQPQHF. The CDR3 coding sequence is TGTGCCAGCAGTTTCACCAGGATGAATCAGCCCCAGCATTTT.

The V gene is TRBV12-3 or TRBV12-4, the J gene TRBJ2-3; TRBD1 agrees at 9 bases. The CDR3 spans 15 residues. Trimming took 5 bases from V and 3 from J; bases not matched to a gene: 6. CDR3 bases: TGTGCCAGCAGTACCTGGGACAGGGAAACAGATACGCAGTATTTT. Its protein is CASSTWDRETDTQYF.

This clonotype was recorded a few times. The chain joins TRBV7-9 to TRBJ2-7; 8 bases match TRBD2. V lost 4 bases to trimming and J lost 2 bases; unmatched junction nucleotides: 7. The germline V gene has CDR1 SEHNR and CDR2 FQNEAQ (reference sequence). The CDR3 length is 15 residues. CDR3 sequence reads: CASSSPGLGPYEQYF. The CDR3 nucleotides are TGTGCCAGCAGCTCCCCGGGACTAGGACCCTACGAGCAGTACTTC.

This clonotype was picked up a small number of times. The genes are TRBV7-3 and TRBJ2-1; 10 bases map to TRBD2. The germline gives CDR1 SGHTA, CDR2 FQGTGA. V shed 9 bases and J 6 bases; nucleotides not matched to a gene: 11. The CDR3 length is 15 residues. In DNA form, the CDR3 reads TGTGCCAGTTGCCAAGCGGGAGGGCCGTTCAATGAGCAGTTCTTC. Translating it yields CASCQAGGPFNEQFF. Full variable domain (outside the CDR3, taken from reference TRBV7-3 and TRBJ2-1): GAGVSQTPSNKVTEKGKYVELRCDPISGHTALYWYRQSLGQGPEFLIYFQGTGAADDSGLPNDRFFAVRPEGSVSTLKIQRTERGDSAVYLCASCQAGGPFNEQFFGPGTRLTVL.

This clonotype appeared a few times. CDR3: CASSLVPGTGGSSETQYF. The CDR3 DNA reads TGCGCCAGCAGCTTGGTCCCCGGGACAGGGGGCTCTTCGGAGACCCAGTACTTC. V gene TRBV5-1 combines with J gene TRBJ2-5, with 12 bases aligning to TRBD1. Losses at the gene ends were 0 bases for V and 5 bases for J; bases not matched to a gene: 11. CDR3 size: 18 residues. From germline, CDR1 is SGHRS and CDR2 YFSETQ.

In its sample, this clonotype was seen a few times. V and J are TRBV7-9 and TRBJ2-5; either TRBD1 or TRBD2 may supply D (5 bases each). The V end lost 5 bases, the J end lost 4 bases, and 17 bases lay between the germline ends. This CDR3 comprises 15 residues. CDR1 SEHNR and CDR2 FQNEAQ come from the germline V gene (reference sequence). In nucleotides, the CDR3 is TGTGCCAGCAGCCTCCCGGGGACGGGAAGAGAGACCCAGTACTTC. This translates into CASSLPGTGRETQYF.

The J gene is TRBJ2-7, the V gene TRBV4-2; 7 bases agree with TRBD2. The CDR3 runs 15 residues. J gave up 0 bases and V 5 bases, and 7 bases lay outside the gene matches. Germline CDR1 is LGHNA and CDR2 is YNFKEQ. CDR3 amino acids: CASSDGGTNSYEQYF. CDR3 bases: TGTGCCAGCAGCGACGGTGGGACTAACTCCTACGAGCAGTACTTC.

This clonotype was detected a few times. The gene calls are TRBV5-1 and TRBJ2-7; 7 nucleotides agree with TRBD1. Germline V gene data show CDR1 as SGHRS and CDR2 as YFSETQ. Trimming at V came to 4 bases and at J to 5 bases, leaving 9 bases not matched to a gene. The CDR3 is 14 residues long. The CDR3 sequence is CASSPLTGYHEQYF. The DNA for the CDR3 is TGCGCCAGCAGCCCGCTGACAGGGTACCACGAGCAGTACTTC.